This is a list of T cell receptor beta chains from one sample in a study of cytomegalovirus exposure and HLA in healthy donors. The method was immunoSEQ multiplex PCR; TCRdb's version includes in-frame clones alone and lacks a portion of them. The sample consists of about 75,000 clones, approximately 80% of them appearing once. Material for sequencing was PBMCs. These receptors all come from an older man in good health and CMV-seropositive. Both conserved end residues are part of each CDR3. D genes are given only for firm matches. Clone size is shown for a subset of rows, as once, few, many or a class of expanded clone.

clone_size: NA
v_call: TRBV7-2
d_call: NA
j_call: TRBJ2-7
cdr3_nt: TGTGCCAGCAGCTCTTGGACACCCACCTACGAGCAGTACTTC
cdr3_aa: CASSSWTPTYEQYF

clone_size: NA
v_call: TRBV11-2
d_call: TRBD2
j_call: TRBJ2-7
cdr3_nt: TGTGCCAGCAGGAACGGGAGGGGCTACGAGCAGTACTTC
cdr3_aa: CASRNGRGYEQYF

clone_size: NA
v_call: TRBV7-2
d_call: TRBD2
j_call: TRBJ2-7
cdr3_nt: TGTGCCAGCCGTAGCCGAGCGGGGTTCGAGCAGTACTTC
cdr3_aa: CASRSRAGFEQYF

clone_size: once
v_call: TRBV7-6
d_call: NA
j_call: TRBJ1-6
cdr3_nt: TGTGCCAGCAGCGAATCGGGAACGGCTAATTCACCCCTCCACTTT
cdr3_aa: CASSESGTANSPLHF

clone_size: NA
v_call: TRBV29-1
d_call: NA
j_call: TRBJ2-5
cdr3_nt: TGCAGCGTTGCTGGGCAGTTAAAAGAGACCCAGTACTTC
cdr3_aa: CSVAGQLKETQYF

clone_size: NA
v_call: TRBV4-3
d_call: NA
j_call: TRBJ1-5
cdr3_nt: TGCGCCAGCAGCCAAGTGCAGGGGCCGGCGCCCCAGCATTTT
cdr3_aa: CASSQVQGPAPQHF

clone_size: NA
v_call: TRBV2
d_call: NA
j_call: TRBJ2-6
cdr3_nt: TGTGCCAGCAGCACTGGTTCTGGGGCCAACGTCCTGACTTTC
cdr3_aa: CASSTGSGANVLTF

clone_size: NA
v_call: TRBV6-1
d_call: NA
j_call: TRBJ2-3
cdr3_nt: TGTGCCAGCAGTGAAGCTTTAGCGCGAACAGATACGCAGTATTTT
cdr3_aa: CASSEALARTDTQYF

clone_size: NA
v_call: TRBV29-1
d_call: TRBD2
j_call: TRBJ2-2
cdr3_nt: TGCAGCGCTCCTGACCCACGGACCGGGGGGGCGAACACCGGGGAGCTGTTTTTT
cdr3_aa: CSAPDPRTGGANTGELFF

clone_size: NA
v_call: TRBV6-5
d_call: NA
j_call: TRBJ2-3
cdr3_nt: TGTGCCAGCAGTTACAGAGCTGCTAGCACAGATACGCAGTATTTT
cdr3_aa: CASSYRAASTDTQYF

clone_size: NA
v_call: TRBV6-5
d_call: TRBD1
j_call: TRBJ1-2
cdr3_nt: TGTGCCAGCAGAGGGACAGGGCAGGGGTCCGGCTACACCTTC
cdr3_aa: CASRGTGQGSGYTF

clone_size: once
v_call: TRBV29-1
d_call: TRBD2
j_call: TRBJ2-1
cdr3_nt: TGCAGCGTAGCCAGCGGGATAAACAATGAGCAGTTCTTC
cdr3_aa: CSVASGINNEQFF

clone_size: NA
v_call: TRBV6-1
d_call: NA
j_call: TRBJ1-2
cdr3_nt: TGTGCCAGCAGTGAATCGGAGATCTATGGCTACACCTTC
cdr3_aa: CASSESEIYGYTF

clone_size: NA
v_call: TRBV28
d_call: TRBD1
j_call: TRBJ1-4
cdr3_nt: TGTGCCAGCAGTCAGGACAGGGGAACAACTAATGAAAAACTGTTTTTT
cdr3_aa: CASSQDRGTTNEKLFF

clone_size: once
v_call: TRBV5-1
d_call: TRBD1
j_call: TRBJ2-5
cdr3_nt: TGCGCCAGCAGCATAGGGACAGGGTTTCAAGAGACCCAGTACTTC
cdr3_aa: CASSIGTGFQETQYF